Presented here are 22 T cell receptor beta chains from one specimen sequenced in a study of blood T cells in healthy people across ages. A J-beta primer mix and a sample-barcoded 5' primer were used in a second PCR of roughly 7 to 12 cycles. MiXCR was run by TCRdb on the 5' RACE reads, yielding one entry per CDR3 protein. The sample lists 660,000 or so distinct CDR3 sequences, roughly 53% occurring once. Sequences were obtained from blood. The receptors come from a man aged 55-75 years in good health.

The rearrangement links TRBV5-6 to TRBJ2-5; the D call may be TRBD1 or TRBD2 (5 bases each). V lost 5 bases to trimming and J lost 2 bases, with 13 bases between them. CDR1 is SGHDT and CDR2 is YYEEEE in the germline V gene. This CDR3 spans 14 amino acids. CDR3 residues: CASRPAGTQETQYF. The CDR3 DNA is TGTGCCAGCAGACCTGCTGGGACGCAAGAGACCCAGTACTTC. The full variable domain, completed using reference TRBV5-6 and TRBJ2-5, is DAGVTQSPTHLIKTRGQQVTLRCSPKSGHDTVSWYQQALGQGPQFIFQYYEEEERQRGNFPDRFSGHQFPNYSSELNVNALLLGDSALYLCASRPAGTQETQYFGPGTRLLVL.

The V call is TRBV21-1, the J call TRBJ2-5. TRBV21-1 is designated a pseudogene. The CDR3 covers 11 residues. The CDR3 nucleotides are TGTGCCAGCAGCAATGTAAGAGAGCAGTACTTC. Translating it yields CASSNVREQYF.

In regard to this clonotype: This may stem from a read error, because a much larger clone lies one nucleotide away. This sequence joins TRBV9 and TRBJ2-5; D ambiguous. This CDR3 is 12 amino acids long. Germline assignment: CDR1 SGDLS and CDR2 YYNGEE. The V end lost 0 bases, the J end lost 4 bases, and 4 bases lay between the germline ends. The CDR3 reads CASSVEGETQYF. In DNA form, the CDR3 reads TGTGCCAGCAGCGTAGAGGGAGAGACCCAGTACTTC. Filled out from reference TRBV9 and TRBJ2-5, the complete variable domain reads DSGVTQTPKHLITATGQRVTLRCSPRSGDLSVYWYQQSLDQGLQFLIQYYNGEERAKGNILERFSAQQFPDLHSELNLSSLELGDSALYFCASSVEGETQYFGPGTRLLVL.

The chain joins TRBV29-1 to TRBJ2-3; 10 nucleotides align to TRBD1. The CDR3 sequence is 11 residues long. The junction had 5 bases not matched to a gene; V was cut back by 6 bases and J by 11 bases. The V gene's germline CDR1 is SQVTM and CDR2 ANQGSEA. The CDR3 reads CSVAGQGGQYF. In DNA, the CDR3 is TGCAGCGTGGCCGGACAGGGGGGGCAGTATTTT.

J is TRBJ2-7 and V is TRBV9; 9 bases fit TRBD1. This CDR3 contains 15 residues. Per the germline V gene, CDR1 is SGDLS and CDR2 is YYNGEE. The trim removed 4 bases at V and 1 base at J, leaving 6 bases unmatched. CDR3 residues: CASSRSGTGSYEQYF. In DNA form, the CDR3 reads TGTGCCAGCAGCCGCTCCGGGACAGGGTCCTACGAGCAGTACTTC.

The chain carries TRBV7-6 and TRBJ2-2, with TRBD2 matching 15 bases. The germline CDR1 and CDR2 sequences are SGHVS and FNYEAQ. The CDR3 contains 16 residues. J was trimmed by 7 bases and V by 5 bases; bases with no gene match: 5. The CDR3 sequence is CASSPRTSGGGGELFF. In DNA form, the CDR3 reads TGTGCCAGCAGCCCCCGGACTAGCGGGGGGGGCGGGGAGCTGTTTTTT.

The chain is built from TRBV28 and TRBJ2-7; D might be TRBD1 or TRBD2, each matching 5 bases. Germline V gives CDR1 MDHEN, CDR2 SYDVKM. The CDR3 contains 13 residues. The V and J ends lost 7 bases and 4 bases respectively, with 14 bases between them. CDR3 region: CASISGQLYEQYF. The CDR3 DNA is TGTGCCAGCATTTCGGGGCAGCTGTACGAGCAGTACTTC.

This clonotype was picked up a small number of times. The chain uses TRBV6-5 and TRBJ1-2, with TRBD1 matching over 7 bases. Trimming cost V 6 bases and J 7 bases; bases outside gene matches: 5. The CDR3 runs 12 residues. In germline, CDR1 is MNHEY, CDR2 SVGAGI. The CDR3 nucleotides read TGTGCCAGCAGCTTACAGGGGAGTGGCTACACCTTC. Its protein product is CASSLQGSGYTF.

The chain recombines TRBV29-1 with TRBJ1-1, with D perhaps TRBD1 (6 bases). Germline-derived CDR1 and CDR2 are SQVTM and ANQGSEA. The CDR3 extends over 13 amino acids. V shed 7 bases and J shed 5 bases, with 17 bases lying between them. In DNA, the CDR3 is TGCAGCGCCACAAGGGGGGATGGAACTGAAGCTTTCTTT. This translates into CSATRGDGTEAFF.

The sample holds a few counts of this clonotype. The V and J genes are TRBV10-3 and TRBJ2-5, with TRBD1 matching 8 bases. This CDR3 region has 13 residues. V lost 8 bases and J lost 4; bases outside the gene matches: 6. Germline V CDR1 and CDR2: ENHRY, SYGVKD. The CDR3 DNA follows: TGTGCCATCCGACAGGGGTTGGGAGAGACCCAGTACTTC. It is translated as CAIRQGLGETQYF.

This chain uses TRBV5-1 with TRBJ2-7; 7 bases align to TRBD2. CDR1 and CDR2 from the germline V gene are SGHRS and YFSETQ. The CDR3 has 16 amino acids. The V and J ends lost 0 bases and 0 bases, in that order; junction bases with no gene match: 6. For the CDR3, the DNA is TGCGCCAGCAGCTTGGCACCAGCGGGGAGCTCCTACGAGCAGTACTTC. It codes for CASSLAPAGSSYEQYF.

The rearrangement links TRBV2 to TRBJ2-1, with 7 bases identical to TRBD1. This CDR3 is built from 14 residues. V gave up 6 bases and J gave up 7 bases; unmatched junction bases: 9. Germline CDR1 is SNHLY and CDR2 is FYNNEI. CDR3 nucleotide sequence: TGTGCCAGCAGCCTCGGACAGGCCGTAAATGAGCAGTTCTTC. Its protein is CASSLGQAVNEQFF.

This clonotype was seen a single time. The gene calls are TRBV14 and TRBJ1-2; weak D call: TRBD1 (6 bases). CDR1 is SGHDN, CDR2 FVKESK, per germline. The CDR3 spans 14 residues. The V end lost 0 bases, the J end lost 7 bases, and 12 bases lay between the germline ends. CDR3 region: CASSQDPGDPGYTF. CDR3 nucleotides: TGTGCCAGCAGCCAAGATCCAGGGGACCCTGGCTACACCTTC.

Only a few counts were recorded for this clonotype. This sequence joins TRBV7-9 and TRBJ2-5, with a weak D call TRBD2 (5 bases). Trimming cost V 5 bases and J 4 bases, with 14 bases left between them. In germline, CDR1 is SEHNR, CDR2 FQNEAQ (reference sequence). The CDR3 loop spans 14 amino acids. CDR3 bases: TGTGCCAGCAGCCCGCTGAGGAGGACAGAGACCCAGTACTTC. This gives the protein CASSPLRRTETQYF.

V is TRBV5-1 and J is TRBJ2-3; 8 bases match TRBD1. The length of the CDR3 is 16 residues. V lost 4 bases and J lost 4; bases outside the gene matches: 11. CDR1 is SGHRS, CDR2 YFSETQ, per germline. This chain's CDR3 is CASSRENRGSADTQYF. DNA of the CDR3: TGCGCCAGCAGCCGAGAGAACAGGGGGTCGGCAGATACGCAGTATTTT.

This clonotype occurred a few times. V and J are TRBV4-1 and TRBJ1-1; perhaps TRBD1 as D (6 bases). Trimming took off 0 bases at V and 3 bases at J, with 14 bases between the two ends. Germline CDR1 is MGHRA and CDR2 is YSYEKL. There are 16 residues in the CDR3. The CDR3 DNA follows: TGCGCCAGCAGCCAAGACGGGGGCAGGGTAGACACTGAAGCTTTCTTT. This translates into CASSQDGGRVDTEAFF.

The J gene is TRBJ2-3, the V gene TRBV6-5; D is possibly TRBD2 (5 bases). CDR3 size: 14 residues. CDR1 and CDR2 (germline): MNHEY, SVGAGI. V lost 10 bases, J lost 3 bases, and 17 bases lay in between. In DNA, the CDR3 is TGTGCCACCCGAGAAACTACTAGTACAGATACGCAGTATTTT. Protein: CATRETTSTDTQYF.

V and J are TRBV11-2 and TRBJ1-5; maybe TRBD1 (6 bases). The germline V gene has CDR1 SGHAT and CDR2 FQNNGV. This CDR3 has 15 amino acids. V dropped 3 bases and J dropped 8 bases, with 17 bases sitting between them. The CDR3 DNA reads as TGTGCCAGCAGCTTGAACACAGGGACCACGGAGCCCCAGCATTTT. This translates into CASSLNTGTTEPQHF.

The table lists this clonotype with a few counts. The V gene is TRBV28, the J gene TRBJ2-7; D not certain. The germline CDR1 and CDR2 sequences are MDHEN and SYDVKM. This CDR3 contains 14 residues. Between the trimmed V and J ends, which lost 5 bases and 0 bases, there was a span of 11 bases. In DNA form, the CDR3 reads TGTGCCAGCAGTGTAGCAGGCTCCTCCTACGAGCAGTACTTC. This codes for CASSVAGSSYEQYF.

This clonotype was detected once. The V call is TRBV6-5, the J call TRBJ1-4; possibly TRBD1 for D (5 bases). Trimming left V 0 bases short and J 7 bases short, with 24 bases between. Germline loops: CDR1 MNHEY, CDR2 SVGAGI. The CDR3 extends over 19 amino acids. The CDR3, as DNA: TGTGCCAGCAGTTACTCGTTTTGGCCCACTCAGCAGGGCTCTGAAAAACTGTTTTTT. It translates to CASSYSFWPTQQGSEKLFF.

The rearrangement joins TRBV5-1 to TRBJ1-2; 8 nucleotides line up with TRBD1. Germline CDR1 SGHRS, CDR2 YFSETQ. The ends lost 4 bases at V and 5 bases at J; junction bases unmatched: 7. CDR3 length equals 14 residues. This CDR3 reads CASSPDRVGYGYTF. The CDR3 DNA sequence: TGCGCCAGCAGCCCGGACAGGGTGGGGTATGGCTACACCTTC.

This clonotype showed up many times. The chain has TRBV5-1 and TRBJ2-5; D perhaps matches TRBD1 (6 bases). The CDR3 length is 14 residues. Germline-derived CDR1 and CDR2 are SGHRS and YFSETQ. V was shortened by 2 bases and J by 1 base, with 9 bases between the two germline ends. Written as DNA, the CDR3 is TGCGCCAGCAGCTTACAGACAGGCCAAGAGACCCAGTACTTC. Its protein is CASSLQTGQETQYF.